What follows are 27 T cell receptor beta chains derived from one specimen sequenced in a study of shared clonotypes between healthy human individuals. The protocol was immunoSEQ multiplex PCR, while the TCRdb copy is restricted to in-frame clones and leaves out a portion. The sample carries about 580,000 clones, 98% recorded once. The naive CD8 population came from CD45RO-negative cells selected for CCR7, without terminally differentiated effector memory CD45RA+ cells. The sample was naive CD8+ T cells sorted from blood. Receptors were obtained from a man younger than 45 in good health.

The CDR3 DNA sequence: TGTGCCAGCAGCTTTGGCGGCACCTACGAGCAGTACTTC. This sequence encodes CASSFGGTYEQYF. This chain links TRBV11-3 with TRBJ2-7; no clear D. The V end lost 3 bases, the J end lost 2 bases, and 8 bases lay between the germline ends. The CDR3 totals 13 residues. Germline V lookup: CDR1 SGHNT, CDR2 YENEEA.

The chain combines TRBV7-9 with TRBJ2-6, with D uncertain. Germline V gene sequence: CDR1 SEHNR, CDR2 FQNEAQ (reference sequence). CDR3 length: 17 residues. Trimming took off 4 bases at V and 1 base at J, with 14 bases between the two ends. The CDR3 coding sequence is TGTGCCAGCAGCTCCCGAGGAGTCGCGTCTGGGGCCAACGTCCTGACTTTC. Its protein is CASSSRGVASGANVLTF.

The V gene is TRBV5-1, the J gene TRBJ2-2, with D possibly TRBD1 on 5 matching bases. This CDR3 spans 13 amino acids. The V gene lost 2 bases and the J gene lost 6 bases, with 8 bases spanning the gap. Germline V gives CDR1 SGHRS, CDR2 YFSETQ. The CDR3 DNA follows: TGCGCCAGCAGCTTTGCAGGGTCCGGGGAGCTGTTTTTT. Protein: CASSFAGSGELFF.

The genes are TRBV7-3 and TRBJ2-3, with 12 bases aligning to TRBD2. Germline V gene data show CDR1 as SGHTA and CDR2 as FQGTGA. J was trimmed by 6 bases and V by 3 bases; bases with no gene match: 13. The CDR3 runs to 18 residues. Written as DNA, the CDR3 is TGTGCCAGCAGCTTTAGCGGGACTAGCGGGTCGGGTGTTGATACGCAGTATTTT. Residues: CASSFSGTSGSGVDTQYF.

Regarding this clone: This sample also contains other DNA sequences that code for the same CDR3. The chain has TRBV11-3 and TRBJ2-7; D not certain. The CDR3 is 13 amino acids. Trimming took off 1 base at V and 1 base at J, with 5 bases between the two ends. The V gene's germline CDR1 is SGHNT and CDR2 YENEEA. Here the CDR3 DNA reads TGTGCCAGCAGCTTAGGACAATCCTACGAGCAGTACTTC. Its protein product is CASSLGQSYEQYF.

The chain has TRBV11-2 and TRBJ2-1; no clear D gene. Germline CDR1 is SGHAT and CDR2 is FQNNGV. The CDR3 totals 12 residues. V was shortened by 7 bases and J by 0 bases, with 4 bases between the two germline ends. The DNA for the CDR3 is TGTGCCAGCAAGAGCTCCTACAATGAGCAGTTCTTC. It yields the protein CASKSSYNEQFF.

The CDR3 spells CSVVEYNEQFF. As DNA, the CDR3 is TGCAGCGTTGTCGAGTACAATGAGCAGTTCTTC. The J gene is TRBJ2-1, the V gene TRBV29-1; D call uncertain. The V end lost 4 bases, the J end lost 4 bases, and 5 bases lay between the germline ends. The CDR3 consists of 11 residues. The germline CDR1 and CDR2 sequences are SQVTM and ANQGSEA.

The chain joins TRBV6-1 to TRBJ2-2; the D is unclear. CDR3 length: 19 amino acids. CDR1 is MNHNS and CDR2 is SASEGT in the germline V gene. The V end was cut by 0 bases, the J end by 6 bases, with 23 bases between. The CDR3 bases are TGTGCCAGCAGTGAAGCTCAACAGATGAGGTTTGTGGATTCCGGGGAGCTGTTTTTT. Translated: CASSEAQQMRFVDSGELFF.

This chain joins TRBV10-2 and TRBJ2-1; TRBD2 agrees at 13 bases. Unmatched junction bases numbered 0, after V lost 8 bases and J lost 5 bases. The CDR3 consists of 13 residues. Germline values: CDR1 WSHSY, CDR2 SAAADI. The CDR3 sequence: CASGLAGDNEQFF. The CDR3 nucleotides read TGCGCCAGCGGACTAGCGGGGGACAATGAGCAGTTCTTC.

This clone was counted a single time. The chain uses TRBV6-5 and TRBJ1-2; 10 bases are shared with TRBD1. From germline, CDR1 is MNHEY and CDR2 SVGAGI. This CDR3 spans 15 amino acids. V lost 5 bases to trimming and J lost 1 base; unmatched junction nucleotides: 4. CDR3: CASSHGTGDNYGYTF. In nucleotides, the CDR3 is TGTGCCAGCAGTCACGGGACAGGGGATAACTATGGCTACACCTTC.

This rearrangement joins TRBV9 to TRBJ1-4, with TRBD1 as a possible D gene (5 bases). V gave up 3 bases and J gave up 0 bases, with 12 bases separating them. CDR3 length: 16 amino acids. The germline V gene encodes CDR1 SGDLS and CDR2 YYNGEE. The DNA for the CDR3 is TGTGCCAGCAGCGAGGGACCGAAGGCAACTAATGAAAAACTGTTTTTT. Translating gives CASSEGPKATNEKLFF.

This clone was seen once. V gene TRBV27 combines with J gene TRBJ2-7, with 9 bases aligning to TRBD2. With 4 bases clipped from V and 2 bases from J, the junction kept 3 bases outside the gene matches. Germline CDR1 MNHEY, CDR2 SMNVEV (reference sequence). The CDR3 is 14 amino acids. The CDR3 loop is CASSWASGTYEQYF. As DNA, the CDR3 is TGTGCCAGCAGTTGGGCTAGCGGGACCTACGAGCAGTACTTC.

The J gene is TRBJ1-4, the V gene TRBV7-9, with a weak D call TRBD1 (6 bases). The germline V and J ends were trimmed by 4 bases and 4 bases, with 16 bases remaining between them. Per germline, CDR1 SEHNR and CDR2 FQNEAQ (reference sequence). CDR3 size: 16 residues. CDR3 DNA sequence: TGTGCCAGCAGCTCAGAGCGGCAGGGGATTAATGAAAAACTGTTTTTT. Translation: CASSSERQGINEKLFF.

Concerning this clone: The identical CDR3 is also encoded by other nucleotide sequences in the sample. The J gene is TRBJ2-7, the V gene TRBV2; TRBD2 agrees at 8 bases. Germline V gene lookup returns CDR1 SNHLY and CDR2 FYNNEI. The V and J ends lost 6 bases and 4 bases, in that order; junction bases with no gene match: 2. The CDR3 has 12 amino acids. This CDR3 reads CASRAGVYEQYF. CDR3 nucleotides: TGTGCCAGCAGAGCGGGGGTGTACGAGCAGTACTTC.

The rearrangement joins TRBV7-8 to TRBJ2-7, with 7 bases aligning to TRBD2. CDR3 length: 13 residues. CDR1 and CDR2 (germline): SGHVS, FQNEAQ. V was pared by 5 bases and J by 2 bases, with 3 bases of the junction left unmatched. DNA for the CDR3: TGTGCCAGCAGCCGGACTAGGACCTACGAGCAGTACTTC. Its protein is CASSRTRTYEQYF.

The chain is built from TRBV2 and TRBJ2-7; either TRBD1 or TRBD2 may supply D (5 bases each). This CDR3 has 12 residues. Germline V lookup: CDR1 SNHLY, CDR2 FYNNEI. Trimming stripped 8 bases from V and 2 bases from J, with 10 bases between. The CDR3 nucleotides read TGTGCCAGCCGATGGGACCCCTACGAGCAGTACTTC. Its protein is CASRWDPYEQYF.

This clone came up once. The chain has TRBV10-1 and TRBJ2-7; D is uncertain. Trimming cost V 3 bases and J 3 bases, with 9 bases left between them. The CDR3 has 13 amino acids. The germline CDR1 and CDR2 sequences are WNHNN and SYGVQD (reference sequence). CDR3 sequence reads: CASSDKRNYEQYF. The DNA of the CDR3 is TGCGCCAGCAGTGATAAGCGTAACTACGAGCAGTACTTC.

This clone was found once. The rearrangement links TRBV7-9 to TRBJ2-5; D is undetermined. Trimming removed 4 bases from V and 5 bases from J, with 8 bases in between. The CDR3 loop spans 12 amino acids. The germline gives CDR1 SEHNR, CDR2 FQNEAQ (reference sequence). CDR3 amino acids: CASSYLGETQYF. CDR3 DNA sequence: TGTGCCAGCAGCTACCTAGGGGAGACCCAGTACTTC.

The chain recombines TRBV15 with TRBJ2-7; no firm D call. Trimming left V 0 bases short and J 5 bases short, with 14 bases between. This CDR3 contains 15 residues. Germline V CDR1 and CDR2: LNHNV, YYDKDF (reference sequence). CDR3 sequence reads: CATSRDSMGLDEQYF. The DNA for the CDR3 is TGTGCCACCAGCAGAGATAGTATGGGATTAGACGAGCAGTACTTC.

J is TRBJ2-3 and V is TRBV27; 9 bases are shared with TRBD1. This CDR3 contains 15 residues. With 6 bases clipped from V and 2 bases from J, the junction kept 6 bases outside the gene matches. Germline V gene sequence: CDR1 MNHEY, CDR2 SMNVEV (reference sequence). The CDR3 DNA follows: TGTGCCAGCAGATACCGGGACAGGGCCACAGATACGCAGTATTTT. Protein sequence: CASRYRDRATDTQYF.

This clone was found once. The genes are TRBV4-1 and TRBJ2-1; 10 positions agree with TRBD2. CDR1 and CDR2 (germline): MGHRA, YSYEKL. The CDR3 sequence is 14 residues long. J was trimmed by 4 bases and V by 5 bases; bases with no gene match: 2. The CDR3 protein is CASSTLAGYNEQFF. The CDR3 DNA is TGCGCCAGCAGCACACTAGCGGGATACAATGAGCAGTTCTTC.

V usage is TRBV4-2 and J usage is TRBJ2-7; 7 nucleotides align to TRBD2. J was trimmed by 7 bases and V by 8 bases; bases with no gene match: 14. Germline assignment: CDR1 LGHNA and CDR2 YNFKEQ. The CDR3 covers 14 residues. Here the CDR3 reads CASREGGPSGEQYF. The CDR3 DNA reads TGTGCCAGCCGAGAGGGAGGGCCATCGGGTGAGCAGTACTTC.

The rearrangement links TRBV25-1 to TRBJ1-5, with D tentatively TRBD1 (6 bases). CDR1 is MGHDK, CDR2 SYGVNS, per germline. Trimming left V 2 bases short and J 7 bases short, with 12 bases between. This CDR3 has 14 residues. The CDR3 loop is CASSEGAGEQPQHF. The DNA of the CDR3 is TGTGCCAGCAGTGAAGGGGCAGGGGAACAGCCCCAGCATTTT.

The CDR3 loop is CASSSQKGNEQFF. CDR3 sequence (DNA): TGTGCCAGCAGTTCGCAAAAGGGGAATGAGCAGTTCTTC. This chain uses TRBV28 with TRBJ2-1, with D possibly TRBD1 on 5 matching bases. CDR3 length: 13 amino acids. CDR1 is MDHEN, CDR2 SYDVKM, per germline. V was pared by 4 bases and J by 7 bases, with 11 bases between.

V gene TRBV18 combines with J gene TRBJ2-3, with a tentative D call TRBD2 (6 bases). Germline V lookup: CDR1 KGHSH, CDR2 LQKENI. V lost 8 bases and J 2 bases, leaving 17 bases between the germline ends. The CDR3 covers 15 residues. In nucleotides, the CDR3 is TGTGCCAGCCTCCTCCGGGACTCAAACACAGATACGCAGTATTTT. As protein: CASLLRDSNTDTQYF.

The chain couples TRBV7-8 to TRBJ2-3; a weak D match, TRBD1 (5 bases). V lost 5 bases and J 2 bases, leaving 11 bases between the germline ends. CDR3 size: 14 residues. The germline V gene encodes CDR1 SGHVS and CDR2 FQNEAQ. The CDR3 here is CASSAGLITDTQYF. The CDR3 nucleotides are TGTGCCAGCAGCGCAGGGTTAATCACAGATACGCAGTATTTT.

The rearrangement links TRBV5-6 to TRBJ1-1, with 7 bases aligning to TRBD1. This CDR3 is built from 13 residues. Germline lookup yields CDR1 SGHDT and CDR2 YYEEEE. Unmatched junction bases numbered 5, after V lost 2 bases and J lost 7 bases. In DNA form, the CDR3 reads TGTGCCAGCAGCTTTCGGGACAGTCTTGAAGCTTTCTTT. Translating gives CASSFRDSLEAFF.